This TCR beta chain was identified during a study of blood T cell repertoires in COVID-19. Germline CDR1 reads LGHDT; CDR2 reads YNNKEL (reference sequence). The germline V and J ends were trimmed by 6 bases and 5 bases, with 22 bases remaining between them. The CDR3 consists of 16 residues. Sequencing was performed with immunoSEQ multiplex PCR; in TCRdb, only in-frame clones are kept and a portion is missing. Here the sample spans hundreds of thousands of clones, roughly 90% being singletons. Sequenced material: peripheral blood. The V and J genes are TRBV3-1 (or the pseudogene TRBV3-2) and TRBJ1-2; no definite D call. The receptor comes from a woman aged 25 to 39 with COVID-19, enrolled during active disease. CDR3 sequence (DNA): TGTGCCAGCAGTCCTAAGCAGCGAAAGAAGCAGTATGGCTACACCTTC. Its protein is CASSPKQRKKQYGYTF.